This T cell receptor beta chain was captured in a study of T cell responses to AZD1222 COVID-19 vaccine. CDR1 is SEHNR and CDR2 is FQNEAQ in the germline V gene (reference sequence). The CDR3 sequence is 17 residues long. Trimming removed 1 base from V and 10 bases from J, with 22 bases in between. Generated by immunoSEQ multiplex PCR, the TCRdb table keeps only in-frame clones and is missing some. Here the sample spans over 150,000 clones, 88% being singletons. Comments on this clone: The antigen remains unidentified.

General study findings and limits: White British people made up most donors, females outnumbered males, and clonal diversity was possibly underestimated. Sampling captured repertoires only after the peak T cell response. Only a handful of AZD1222 recipients, six or seven in all, had baseline seropositivity.

The genes are TRBV7-9 and TRBJ1-4; D uncertain. The clonotype comes from an adult who received the AZD1222 COVID-19 vaccine. This specimen consisted of peripheral blood, obtained 28 days after the second AZD1222 dose. The CDR3 reads CASSLGASPRSTGKLFF. The CDR3 DNA is TGTGCCAGCAGCTTAGGGGCCAGCCCCAGGTCGACCGGAAAACTGTTTTTT.